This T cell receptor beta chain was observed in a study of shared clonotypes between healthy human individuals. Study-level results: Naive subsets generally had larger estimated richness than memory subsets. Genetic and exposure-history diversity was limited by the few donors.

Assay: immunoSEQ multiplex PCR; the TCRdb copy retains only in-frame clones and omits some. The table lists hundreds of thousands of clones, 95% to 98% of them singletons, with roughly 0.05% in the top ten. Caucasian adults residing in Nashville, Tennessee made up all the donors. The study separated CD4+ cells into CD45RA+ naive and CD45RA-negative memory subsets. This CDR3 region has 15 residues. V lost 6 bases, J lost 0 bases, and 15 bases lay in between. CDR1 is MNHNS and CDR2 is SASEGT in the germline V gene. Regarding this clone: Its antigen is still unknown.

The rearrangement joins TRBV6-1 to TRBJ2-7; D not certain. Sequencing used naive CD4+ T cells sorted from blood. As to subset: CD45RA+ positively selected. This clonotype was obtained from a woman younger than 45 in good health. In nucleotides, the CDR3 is TGTGCCAGCAGCCCGATACTCAAACACTCCTACGAGCAGTACTTC. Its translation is CASSPILKHSYEQYF.